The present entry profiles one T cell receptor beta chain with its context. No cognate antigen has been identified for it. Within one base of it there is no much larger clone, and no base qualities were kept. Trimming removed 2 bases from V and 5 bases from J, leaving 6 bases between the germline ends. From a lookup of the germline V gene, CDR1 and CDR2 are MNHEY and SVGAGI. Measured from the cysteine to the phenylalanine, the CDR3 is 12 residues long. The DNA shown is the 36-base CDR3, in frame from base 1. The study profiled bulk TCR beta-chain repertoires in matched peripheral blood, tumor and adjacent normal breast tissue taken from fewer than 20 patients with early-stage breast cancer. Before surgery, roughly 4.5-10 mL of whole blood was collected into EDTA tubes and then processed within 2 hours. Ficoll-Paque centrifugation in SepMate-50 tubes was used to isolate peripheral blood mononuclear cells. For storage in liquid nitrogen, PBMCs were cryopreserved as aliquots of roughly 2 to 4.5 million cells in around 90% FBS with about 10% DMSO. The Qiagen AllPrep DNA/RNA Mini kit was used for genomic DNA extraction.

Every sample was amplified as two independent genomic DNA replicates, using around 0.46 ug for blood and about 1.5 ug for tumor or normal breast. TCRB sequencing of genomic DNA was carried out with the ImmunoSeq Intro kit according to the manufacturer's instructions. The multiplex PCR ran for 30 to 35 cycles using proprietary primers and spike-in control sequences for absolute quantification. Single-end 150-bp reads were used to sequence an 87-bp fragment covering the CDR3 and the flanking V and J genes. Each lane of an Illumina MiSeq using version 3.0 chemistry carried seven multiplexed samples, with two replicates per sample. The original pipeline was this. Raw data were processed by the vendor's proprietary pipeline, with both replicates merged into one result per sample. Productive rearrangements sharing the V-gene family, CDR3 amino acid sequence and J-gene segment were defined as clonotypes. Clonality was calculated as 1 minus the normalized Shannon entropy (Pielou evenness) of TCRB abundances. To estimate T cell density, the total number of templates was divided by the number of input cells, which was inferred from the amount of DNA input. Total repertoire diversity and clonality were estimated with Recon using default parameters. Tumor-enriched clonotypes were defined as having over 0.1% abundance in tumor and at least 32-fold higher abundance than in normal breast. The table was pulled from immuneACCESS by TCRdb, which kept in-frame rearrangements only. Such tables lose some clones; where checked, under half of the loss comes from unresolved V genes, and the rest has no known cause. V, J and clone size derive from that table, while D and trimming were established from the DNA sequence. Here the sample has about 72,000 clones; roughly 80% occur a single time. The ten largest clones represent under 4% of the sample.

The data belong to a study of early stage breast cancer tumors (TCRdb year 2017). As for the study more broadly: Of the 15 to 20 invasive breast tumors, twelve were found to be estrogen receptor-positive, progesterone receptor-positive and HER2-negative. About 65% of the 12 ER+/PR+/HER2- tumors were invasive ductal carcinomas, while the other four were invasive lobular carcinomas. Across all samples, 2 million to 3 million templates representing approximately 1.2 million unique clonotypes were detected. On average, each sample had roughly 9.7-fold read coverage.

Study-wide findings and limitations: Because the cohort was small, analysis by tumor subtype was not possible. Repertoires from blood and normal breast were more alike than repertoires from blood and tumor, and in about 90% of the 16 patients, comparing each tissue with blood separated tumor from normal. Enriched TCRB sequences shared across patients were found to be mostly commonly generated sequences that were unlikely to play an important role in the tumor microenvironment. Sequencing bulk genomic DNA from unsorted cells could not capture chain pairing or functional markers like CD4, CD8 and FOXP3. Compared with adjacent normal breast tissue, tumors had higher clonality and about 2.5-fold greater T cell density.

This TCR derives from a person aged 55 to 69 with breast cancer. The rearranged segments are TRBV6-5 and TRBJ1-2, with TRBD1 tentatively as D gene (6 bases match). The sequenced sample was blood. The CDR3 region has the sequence CASSYGQYGYTF. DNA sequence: TGTGCCAGCAGTTACGGACAGTATGGCTACACCTTC.